The 2 T cell receptor beta chains below all came from one sample that was sequenced in a study of cytomegalovirus exposure and HLA in healthy donors. The primer mix had 60 Vbeta and 13 Jbeta primers. Assay used: immunoSEQ multiplex PCR; TCRdb lists only in-frame clones, some missing. The sample consists of more than 65,000 clones, over 70% of them appearing once. The source material was PBMCs. Receptors originate from a middle-aged man in good health and CMV-seronegative.

The V call is TRBV19, the J call TRBJ2-3; D may be TRBD1 (5 bases). This CDR3 spans 15 amino acids. Trimming pared 7 bases from V and 6 bases from J, leaving 20 bases between. Germline CDR1 reads LNHDA; CDR2 reads SQIVND (reference sequence). In nucleotides, the CDR3 is TGTGCCAGTACCCTAGTAGGGGATTTGGTGGATACGCAGTATTTT. Protein sequence: CASTLVGDLVDTQYF. Full variable domain (outside the CDR3, taken from reference TRBV19 and TRBJ2-3): DGGITQSPKYLFRKEGQNVTLSCEQNLNHDAMYWYRQDPGQGLRLIYYSQIVNDFQKGDIAEGYSVSREKKESFPLTVTSAQKNPTAFYLCASTLVGDLVDTQYFGPGTRLTVL.

The chain employs TRBV4-3 and TRBJ2-5; tentatively, D is TRBD2 (5 bases). The better agreement between TRBJ2-7 and the DNA end casts doubt on the J call. Germline V gene data show CDR1 as LGHNA and CDR2 as YSLEER. The CDR3 loop spans 15 amino acids. CDR3 sequence reads: CASSQDPGNSYEQYF. CDR3 in DNA: TGCGCCAGCAGCCAAGATCCGGGAAACTCCTACGAGCAGTACTTC.